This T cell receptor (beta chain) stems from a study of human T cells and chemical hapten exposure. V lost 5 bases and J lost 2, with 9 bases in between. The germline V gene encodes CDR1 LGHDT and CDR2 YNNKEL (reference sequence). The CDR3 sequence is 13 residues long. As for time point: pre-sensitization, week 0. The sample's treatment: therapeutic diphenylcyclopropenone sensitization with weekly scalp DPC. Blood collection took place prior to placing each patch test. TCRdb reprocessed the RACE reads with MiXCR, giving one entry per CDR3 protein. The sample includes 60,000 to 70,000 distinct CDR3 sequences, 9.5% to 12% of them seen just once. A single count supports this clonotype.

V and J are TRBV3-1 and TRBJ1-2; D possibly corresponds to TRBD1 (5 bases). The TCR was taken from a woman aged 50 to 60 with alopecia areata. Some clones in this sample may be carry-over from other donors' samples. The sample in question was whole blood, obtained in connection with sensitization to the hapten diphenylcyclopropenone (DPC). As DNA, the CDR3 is TGTGCCAGCAGCGGTAGGGGAAACTATGGCTACACCTTC. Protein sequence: CASSGRGNYGYTF.